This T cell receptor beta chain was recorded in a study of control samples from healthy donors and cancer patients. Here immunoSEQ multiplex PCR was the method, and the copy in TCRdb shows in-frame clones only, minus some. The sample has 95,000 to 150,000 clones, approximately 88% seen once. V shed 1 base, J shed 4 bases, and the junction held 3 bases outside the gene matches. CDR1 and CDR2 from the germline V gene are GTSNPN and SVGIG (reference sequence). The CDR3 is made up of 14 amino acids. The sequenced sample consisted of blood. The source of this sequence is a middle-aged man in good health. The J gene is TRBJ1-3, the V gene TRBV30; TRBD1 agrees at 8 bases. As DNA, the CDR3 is TGTGCCTGGAGTGGGACAGGGCTCGGAAACACCATATATTTT. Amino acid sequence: CAWSGTGLGNTIYF. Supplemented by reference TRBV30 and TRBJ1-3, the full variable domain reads SQTIHQWPATLVQPVGSPLSLECTVEGTSNPNLYWYRQAAGRGLQLLFYSVGIGQISSEVPQNLSASRPQDRQFILSSKKLLLSDSGFYLCAWSGTGLGNTIYFGEGSWLTVV.